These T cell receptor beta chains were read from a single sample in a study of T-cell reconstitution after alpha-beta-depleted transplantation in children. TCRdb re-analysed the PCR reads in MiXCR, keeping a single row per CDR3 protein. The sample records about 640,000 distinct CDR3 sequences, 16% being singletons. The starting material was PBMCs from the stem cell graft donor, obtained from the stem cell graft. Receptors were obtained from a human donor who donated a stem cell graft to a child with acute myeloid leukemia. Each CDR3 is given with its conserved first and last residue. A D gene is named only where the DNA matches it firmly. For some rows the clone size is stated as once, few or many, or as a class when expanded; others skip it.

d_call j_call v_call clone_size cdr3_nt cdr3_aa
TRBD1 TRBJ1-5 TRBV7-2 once TGTGCCAGCAGCCCCTCGGTGGGACAGCTTTATCAGCCCCAGCATTTT CASSPSVGQLYQPQHF
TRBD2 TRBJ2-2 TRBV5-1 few TGCGCCAGCAGCTCACTAGCGGGGGACGGCGGGGAGCTGTTTTTT CASSSLAGDGGELFF
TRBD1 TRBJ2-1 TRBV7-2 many TGTGCCAGCAGCTCACAGACAGGGTTCGGGGCCTATAATGAGCAATTCTTC CASSSQTGFGAYNEQFF
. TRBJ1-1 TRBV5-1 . TGCGCCAGCAGCGCGGGACATCTCACTGAAGCTTTCTTT CASSAGHLTEAFF
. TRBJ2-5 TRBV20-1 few TGCAGTGCTAGAGATCCACAGGTCGAGACCCAGTACTTC CSARDPQVETQYF
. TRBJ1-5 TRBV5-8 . TGTGCCAGCAGCTCACGGCTGAGGGGCGACCAGCCCCAGCATTTT CASSSRLRGDQPQHF
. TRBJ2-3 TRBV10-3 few TGTGCCATCAGTAGTATGTCAGATACGCAGTATTTT CAISSMSDTQYF
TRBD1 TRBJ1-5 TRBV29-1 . TGCAGCGTTGCGGACAGGTTCGATCAGCCCCAGCATTTT CSVADRFDQPQHF
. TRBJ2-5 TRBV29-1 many TGCAGCGTTGAAGAACTGGGCTTGGAGACCCAGTACTTC CSVEELGLETQYF
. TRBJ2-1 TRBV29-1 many TGCAGCGTCCAGACTGGCCCTGAGCAGTTCTTC CSVQTGPEQFF
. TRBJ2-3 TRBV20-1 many TGCAGTGCTAGACCTCGGGCGGCAGATACGCAGTATTTT CSARPRAADTQYF
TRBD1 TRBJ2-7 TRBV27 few TGTGCCAGCAGCGGACAGGGGCTGTCCGAGCAGTACTTC CASSGQGLSEQYF
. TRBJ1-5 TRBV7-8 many TGTGCCAGCAGCTTATCGAGTAGACAGCCCCAGCATTTT CASSLSSRQPQHF
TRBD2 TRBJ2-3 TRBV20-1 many TGCAGTGCCAGGGAGGGGTTGCGTACGCAGTATTTT CSAREGLRTQYF
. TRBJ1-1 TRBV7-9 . TGTGCCAGCAGACAAAAGGGGCGAAGAGAAACTGAAGCTTTCTTT CASRQKGRRETEAFF
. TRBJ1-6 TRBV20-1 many TGCAGTGCTAGAGATCGCTTGGGAGAGGAGTACTTT CSARDRLGEEYF
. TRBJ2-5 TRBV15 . TGTGCCACCAGCAGAGCTACGTCGGAGACCCAGTACTTC CATSRATSETQYF
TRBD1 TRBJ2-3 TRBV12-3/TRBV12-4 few TGTGCCAGCAGTTCAAATTCAGGGGGCCCAGATACGCAGTATTTT CASSSNSGGPDTQYF
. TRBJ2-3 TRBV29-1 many TGCAGCGTTGCGCCATTCACAGATACGCAGTATTTT CSVAPFTDTQYF
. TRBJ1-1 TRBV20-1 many TGCAGTGCTGGGGCGGGGGGGTGGTACACTGAAGCTTTCTTT CSAGAGGWYTEAFF
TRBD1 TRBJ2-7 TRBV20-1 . TGCAGTGCTCCCCGGACAGGGACCTACGAGCAGTACTTC CSAPRTGTYEQYF
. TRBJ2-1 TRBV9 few TGTGCCAGCAGCGCCGAGGGGACGGTCGACAATGAGCAGTTCTTC CASSAEGTVDNEQFF
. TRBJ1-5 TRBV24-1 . TGTGCCACCAGTGAGGCTGCGGGGGGATTAAATCAGCCCCAGCATTTT CATSEAAGGLNQPQHF
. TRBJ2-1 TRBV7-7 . TGTGCCAGCAGCCTTGTCCCACAAAATGAGCAGTTCTTC CASSLVPQNEQFF
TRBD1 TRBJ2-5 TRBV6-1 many TGTGCCACTCAGCCGGGACAGGGCTCCGAGACCCAGTACTTC CATQPGQGSETQYF
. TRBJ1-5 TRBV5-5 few TGTGCCAGCAGCTTCAGGGGCCCTAATCAGCCCCAGCATTTT CASSFRGPNQPQHF
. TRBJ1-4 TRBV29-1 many TGCAGCGTTCGCCGAGCAACTAATGAAAAACTGTTTTTT CSVRRATNEKLFF
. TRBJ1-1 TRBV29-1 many TGCAGCGTTGCCATTGGGGGACTGAACACTGAAGCTTTCTTT CSVAIGGLNTEAFF
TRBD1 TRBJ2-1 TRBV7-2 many TGCGCCAGCAGCTCGGACAGGGTCAATGAGCAGTTCTTC CASSSDRVNEQFF
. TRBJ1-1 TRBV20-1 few TGCAGTGCTAGGGAAAGGGCGGAAGCAACGAAACCTTGGAACACTGAAGCTTTCTTT CSARERAEATKPWNTEAFF
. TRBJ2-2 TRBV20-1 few TGCAGTGCTAGTTCTCCCAGACTAGTAGTCACCGGGGAGCTGTTTTTT CSASSPRLVVTGELFF
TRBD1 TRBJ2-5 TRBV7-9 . TGTGCCAGCAGCTTTCGGACAGGGAGTGAAGAGACCCAGTACTTC CASSFRTGSEETQYF
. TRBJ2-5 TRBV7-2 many TGTGCCAGCAGCCCGACCCCCGGGACGAACCAGTACTTC CASSPTPGTNQYF
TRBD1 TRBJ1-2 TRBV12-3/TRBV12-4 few TGTGCCAGCAGGCCCGACAGGGTCTATGGCTACACCTTC CASRPDRVYGYTF
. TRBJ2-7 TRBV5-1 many TGCGCCACCAGTTACTCCACAGGCCCCTACGAGCAGTACTTC CATSYSTGPYEQYF
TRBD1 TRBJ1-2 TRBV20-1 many TGCAGTACTTTCCACAGGGGGCTGGGGGGCTACACCTTC CSTFHRGLGGYTF
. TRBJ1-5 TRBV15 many TGTGCCACCAGCAGAGAGGCGGGGATCAATCAGCCCCAGCATTTT CATSREAGINQPQHF
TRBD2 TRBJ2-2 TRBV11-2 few TGTGCCAGCAGCTTGATCCCAACGGGGGGTATTCAGAACACCGGGGAGCTGTTTTTT CASSLIPTGGIQNTGELFF
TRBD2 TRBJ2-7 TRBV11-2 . TGTGCCAGCAGCCCCACATTCCTAGCGGGGAATACCCATCCAGGCGACGAGCAGTACTTC CASSPTFLAGNTHPGDEQYF
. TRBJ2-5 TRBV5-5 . TGTGCCAGCAGTCTCCCGGTCGGACAGCAAGAGACCCAGTACTTC CASSLPVGQQETQYF
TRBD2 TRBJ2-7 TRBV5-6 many TGTGCCAGCAGCTCCGGACTAGCTGTCTACGAGCAGTACTTC CASSSGLAVYEQYF
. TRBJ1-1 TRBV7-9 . TGTGCCAGCAGTGGCTCTTGGAAAACTAACACTGAAGCTTTCTTT CASSGSWKTNTEAFF
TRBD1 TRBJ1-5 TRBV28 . TGTGCCAGCAGTTTAGACAGGGGATTCCATCTAATCCAGCCCCAGCATTTT CASSLDRGFHLIQPQHF
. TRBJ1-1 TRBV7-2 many TGTGCCAGCAGCTGGAAGCAGGCCCTTAATGGTGAAGCTTTCTTT CASSWKQALNGEAFF
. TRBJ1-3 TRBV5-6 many TGTGCCAGCAGCTTAAGGGGGTACGGAAACACCATATATTTT CASSLRGYGNTIYF
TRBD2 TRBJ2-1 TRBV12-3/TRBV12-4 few TGTGCCAGCTTCGGGCCAGCTCCGACTAGCGCCACTTACAATGAGCAGTTCTTC CASFGPAPTSATYNEQFF
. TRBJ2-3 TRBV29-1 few TGCAGCGTTGAAATCGAGGGTATGAGCGCAGATACGCAGTATTTT CSVEIEGMSADTQYF
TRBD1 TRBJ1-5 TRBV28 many TGTGCCAGCAGTACGACAGGGCCGAATCAGCCCCAGCATTTT CASSTTGPNQPQHF
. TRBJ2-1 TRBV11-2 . TGTGCCAGCAGCTTAGAGATTGGGGCATGGAATGAGCAGTTCTTC CASSLEIGAWNEQFF
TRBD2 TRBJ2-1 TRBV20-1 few TGCAGTGCAACCGGGACTAGCGGGGCCCAGAGCTCCTACAATGAGCAGTTCTTC CSATGTSGAQSSYNEQFF
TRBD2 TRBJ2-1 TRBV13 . TGTGCCAGCAGCTCAACTAGCGGGGGGCCGCTCAATGAGCAGTTCTTC CASSSTSGGPLNEQFF
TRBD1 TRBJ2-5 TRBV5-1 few TGCGCCAGCAGCACCCAGACAGGGGGGATTCAAGAGACCCAGTACTTC CASSTQTGGIQETQYF
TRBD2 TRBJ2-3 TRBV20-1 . TGCAGTGCCCCCGGGAGGAGCATCACAGATACGCAGTATTTT CSAPGRSITDTQYF
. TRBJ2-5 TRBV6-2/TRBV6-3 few TGTGCCAGCAGCGAGGGACGGTACCAAGAGACCCAGTACTTC CASSEGRYQETQYF
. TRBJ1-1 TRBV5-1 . TGCGCCAGCAGCTTTTGGGAGATGAACACTGAAGCTTTCTTT CASSFWEMNTEAFF
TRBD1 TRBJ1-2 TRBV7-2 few TGTGCCAGCAGCTTGGGACAGGTCTTCGGCTACACCTTC CASSLGQVFGYTF
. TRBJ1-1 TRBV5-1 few TGCGCCAGCAGCTTGGAGAGTTCCCCGTCAGAAGCTTTCTTT CASSLESSPSEAFF
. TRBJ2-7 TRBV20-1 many TGCAGTGCCCCCCGGGGCAGCTCCTACGAGCAGTACTTC CSAPRGSSYEQYF
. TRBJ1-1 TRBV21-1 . TGTGCCAGCAGTCGGTATGGGGGGGGGCCAAGCACTGAAGCTTTCTTT CASSRYGGGPSTEAFF
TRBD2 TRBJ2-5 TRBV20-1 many TGCAGTGCTGTCTTTTACGGCGGGAGCGGGGGTCGGGAGACCCAGTACTTC CSAVFYGGSGGRETQYF